Listed here are 20 T cell receptor beta chains from one sample, sequenced in a study of blood T cell repertoires in COVID-19. This table comes from immunoSEQ multiplex PCR, and its TCRdb copy is limited to in-frame clones, with some not included. The sample includes about 150,000 clones, about 85% of them seen just once. Sequencing was performed on PBMCs or T cells enriched from blood (not recorded which). Source of these receptors: a woman aged 40 to 50 who had been exposed to COVID-19.

The chain combines TRBV18 with TRBJ2-7; TRBD2 is a possible D gene (5 bases). Trimming took 0 bases from V and 4 from J, leaving 7 bases between them. Germline values: CDR1 KGHSH, CDR2 LQKENI. There are 13 residues in the CDR3. The CDR3 DNA reads as TGTGCCAGCTCACCACCGCCGGGGTACGAGCAGTACTTC. It is translated as CASSPPPGYEQYF. The variable domain in full, with the rest retrieved from reference TRBV18 and TRBJ2-7, is NAGVMQNPRHLVRRRGQEARLRCSPMKGHSHVYWYRQLPEEGLKFMVYLQKENIIDESGMPKERFSAEFPKEGPSILRIQQVVRGDSAAYFCASSPPPGYEQYFGPGTRLTVT.

The rearrangement joins TRBV15 to TRBJ1-3, with 8 bases identical to TRBD1. The CDR3 length is 15 residues. The germline gives CDR1 LNHNV, CDR2 YYDKDF (reference sequence). The J segment lost 3 bases and the V segment lost 3 bases, leaving 4 bases of the junction unmatched. The CDR3 nucleotides are TGTGCCACCAGCAGGGACAGGGTACTTGGAAACACCATATATTTT. Translated, it gives CATSRDRVLGNTIYF.

This sequence joins TRBV29-1 and TRBJ1-1; TRBD1 aligns across 11 bases. V was pared by 1 base and J by 4 bases, with 8 bases of the junction left unmatched. This CDR3 has 16 residues. Germline loops: CDR1 SQVTM, CDR2 ANQGSEA. CDR3 loop: CSVEAGQGVGITEAFF. The CDR3 bases are TGCAGCGTTGAAGCGGGACAGGGGGTAGGAATCACTGAAGCTTTCTTT. The entire variable domain, with the rest obtained from reference TRBV29-1 and TRBJ1-1, is as follows: SAVISQKPSRDICQRGTSLTIQCQVDSQVTMMFWYRQQPGQSLTLIATANQGSEATYESGFVIDKFPISRPNLTFSTLTVSNMSPEDSSIYLCSVEAGQGVGITEAFFGQGTRLTVV.

The chain couples TRBV2 to TRBJ1-5; TRBD1 agrees at 9 bases. Germline-derived CDR1 and CDR2 are SNHLY and FYNNEI. The CDR3 has 15 amino acids. V lost 4 bases to trimming and J lost 4 bases; unmatched junction nucleotides: 5. The CDR3 protein is CASSVTGGYNQPQHF. The CDR3, as DNA: TGTGCCAGCAGTGTGACAGGGGGTTATAATCAGCCCCAGCATTTT.

The chain combines TRBV4-1 with TRBJ1-2; 9 positions agree with TRBD1. The CDR3 is 16 amino acids. Trimming removed 1 base from V and 7 bases from J; junction bases left unmatched: 10. Germline CDR1 and CDR2: MGHRA and YSYEKL. CDR3 loop: CASSQGPAGQGLGYTF. As DNA, the CDR3 is TGCGCCAGCAGCCAAGGACCCGCGGGACAGGGTCTTGGCTACACCTTC.

This clone was seen more than once but under ten times. This chain connects TRBV14 to TRBJ1-1; 7 nucleotides line up with TRBD1. This CDR3 contains 14 residues. The J segment lost 8 bases and the V segment lost 4 bases, leaving 10 bases of the junction unmatched. Germline CDR1 is SGHDN and CDR2 is FVKESK. CDR3 sequence reads: CASSPRTGGSEAFF. The CDR3 DNA follows: TGTGCCAGCAGCCCCCGGACAGGAGGATCCGAAGCTTTCTTT.

This chain uses TRBV7-9 with TRBJ1-1; D is unclear. The CDR3 is made up of 13 amino acids. The V and J ends lost 5 bases and 1 base respectively, with 8 bases between them. Germline loops: CDR1 SEHNR, CDR2 FQNEAQ (reference sequence). The CDR3, as DNA: TGTGCCAGCAGCCTCTTACAGAACACTGAAGCTTTCTTT. This translates into CASSLLQNTEAFF.

This clone was observed a single time. The J gene is TRBJ1-2, the V gene TRBV6-5, with TRBD1 identical over 8 bases. The CDR3 length is 13 residues. Germline V gives CDR1 MNHEY, CDR2 SVGAGI. Unmatched junction bases numbered 7, after V lost 9 bases and J lost 4 bases. The CDR3 is CASAPGQVYGYTF. DNA of the CDR3: TGTGCCAGTGCCCCGGGACAGGTCTATGGCTACACCTTC.

The chain's CDR3 is CASSQGQLYEQYF. CDR3 bases: TGCGCCAGCAGCCAAGGACAGCTATACGAGCAGTACTTC. This chain connects TRBV4-1 to TRBJ2-7; D possibly corresponds to TRBD1 (5 bases). Germline-derived CDR1 and CDR2 are MGHRA and YSYEKL. Trimming cost V 1 base and J 4 bases, with 8 bases left between them. The CDR3 is 13 residues long.

The rearrangement links TRBV9 to TRBJ2-2; 7 nucleotides line up with TRBD1. V lost 2 bases to trimming and J lost 6 bases; unmatched junction nucleotides: 4. From germline, CDR1 is SGDLS and CDR2 YYNGEE. The CDR3 has 14 amino acids. The chain's CDR3 is CASSVDRDPGELFF. The CDR3, as DNA: TGTGCCAGCAGCGTTGACAGGGACCCCGGGGAGCTGTTTTTT.

The chain uses TRBV28 and TRBJ2-1; 11 nucleotides match TRBD2. V lost 2 bases and J lost 7; bases outside the gene matches: 10. The germline gives CDR1 MDHEN, CDR2 SYDVKM. CDR3 length: 17 amino acids. The CDR3 here is CASSLLVLAGDLNEQFF. The CDR3 DNA sequence: TGTGCCAGCAGTTTACTCGTACTAGCGGGAGATCTGAATGAGCAGTTCTTC.

The chain carries TRBV6-5 and TRBJ2-1; D not certain. Looked up from germline, CDR1 is MNHEY and CDR2 is SVGAGI. The CDR3 runs to 13 residues. The V end was cut by 7 bases, the J end by 4 bases, with 11 bases between. The CDR3 DNA sequence: TGTGCCAGCACACCTTCTAGGTACAATGAGCAGTTCTTC. It specifies CASTPSRYNEQFF.

The rearrangement joins TRBV19 to TRBJ2-7; D might be TRBD2 (6 bases). CDR3 length equals 12 residues. Trimming took 6 bases from V and 6 from J, leaving 12 bases between them. CDR1 is LNHDA, CDR2 SQIVND, per germline (reference sequence). The CDR3 sequence is CASSPGGVEQYF. The CDR3 coding sequence is TGTGCCAGTAGCCCCGGAGGGGTCGAGCAGTACTTC.

In this sample, this clone turned up once. This chain joins TRBV28 and TRBJ1-6; 9 bases map to TRBD1. CDR3 length equals 15 residues. The trim removed 4 bases at V and 7 bases at J, leaving 5 bases unmatched. From germline, CDR1 is MDHEN and CDR2 SYDVKM. The CDR3 coding sequence is TGTGCCAGCAGTTACAGGGGGCGCGGCAATTCACCCCTCCACTTT. This encodes CASSYRGRGNSPLHF.

The gene calls are TRBV28 and TRBJ1-3; TRBD1 aligns across 7 bases. Germline lookup yields CDR1 MDHEN and CDR2 SYDVKM. This CDR3 has 14 residues. The junction had 5 bases not matched to a gene; V was cut back by 6 bases and J by 3 bases. The CDR3 DNA is TGTGCCAGCAGCGAAGGGGGCTATGGAAACACCATATATTTT. Protein: CASSEGGYGNTIYF. Filled out from reference TRBV28 and TRBJ1-3, the complete variable domain reads DVKVTQSSRYLVKRTGEKVFLECVQDMDHENMFWYRQDPGLGLRLIYFSYDVKMKEKGDIPEGYSVSREKKERFSLILESASTNQTSMYLCASSEGGYGNTIYFGEGSWLTVV.

The CDR3 sequence is CASSKRKGQGDGYTF. The CDR3 DNA reads TGTGCCAGCAGCAAAAGAAAGGGACAGGGCGATGGCTACACCTTC. The chain uses TRBV21-1 and TRBJ1-2; TRBD1 was called by the table and not checked on the DNA. TRBV21-1 corresponds to a pseudogene. There are 15 residues in the CDR3.

This sequence joins TRBV18 and TRBJ2-1; 11 nucleotides line up with TRBD2. Trimming at V came to 3 bases and at J to 9 bases, leaving 1 base not matched to a gene. The CDR3 has 13 amino acids. CDR1 and CDR2 (germline): KGHSH, LQKENI. CDR3 coding DNA: TGTGCCAGCTCACCCGGGACTAGCGGTGAGCAGTTCTTC. Its translation is CASSPGTSGEQFF.

The chain uses TRBV25-1 and TRBJ2-2; 11 nucleotides align to TRBD1. This CDR3 comprises 16 residues. With V trimmed by 5 bases and J by 6 bases, 8 bases remained unmatched. CDR1 and CDR2 (germline): MGHDK, SYGVNS. The CDR3 protein is CASSPWDRGYAGELFF. The CDR3 nucleotides are TGTGCCAGCAGTCCCTGGGACAGGGGGTATGCCGGGGAGCTGTTTTTT.

The chain links TRBV5-1 to TRBJ1-2; weak D call: TRBD1 (5 bases). Germline-derived CDR1 and CDR2 are SGHRS and YFSETQ. The V end lost 4 bases, the J end lost 4 bases, and 11 bases lay between the germline ends. CDR3 length equals 13 residues. CDR3 amino acids: CASSPGHLYGYTF. Written as DNA, the CDR3 is TGCGCCAGCAGCCCCGGACACCTCTATGGCTACACCTTC.

This chain connects TRBV19 to TRBJ1-4; D call uncertain. CDR1 and CDR2 from the germline V gene are LNHDA and SQIVND (reference sequence). This CDR3 spans 18 amino acids. V was cut by 2 bases and J by 0 bases, with 16 bases left in between. The CDR3, as DNA: TGTGCCAGTAGTATATATCTCGAGGATTGGGCAACTAATGAAAAACTGTTTTTT. Amino acid sequence: CASSIYLEDWATNEKLFF.